This entry is about one T cell receptor (beta chain). Antigen specificity is unknown. This sample stems from a study of identical twins. Study results and caveats: Among beta out-of-frame sequences, excess sharing between twins appeared weaker. Insertion counts were lower in abundant cord blood beta clonotypes, a trend that memory repertoires did not show. Out-of-frame alpha sequences common to twins exhibited a surplus of low generation probability.

This CDR3 spans 14 amino acids. CDR1 and CDR2 (germline): MNHNS, SASEGT. Trimming stripped 1 base from V and 3 bases from J, with 9 bases between. Every one of the donors was a healthy Caucasian. MiXCR, run by TCRdb on the 5' RACE reads, gives a single entry per CDR3 protein. The data contain around 220,000 distinct CDR3 sequences, around 15% of them singletons. This clonotype was sampled from a woman aged 18-29 years in good health. The rearrangement uses TRBV6-1 and TRBJ1-1; D remains ambiguous. Sequenced sample: memory (CD45RO+) T cells sorted from blood. DNA of the CDR3: TGTGCCAGCAGTGAAGATTACCGGGACACTGAAGCTTTCTTT. This codes for CASSEDYRDTEAFF.